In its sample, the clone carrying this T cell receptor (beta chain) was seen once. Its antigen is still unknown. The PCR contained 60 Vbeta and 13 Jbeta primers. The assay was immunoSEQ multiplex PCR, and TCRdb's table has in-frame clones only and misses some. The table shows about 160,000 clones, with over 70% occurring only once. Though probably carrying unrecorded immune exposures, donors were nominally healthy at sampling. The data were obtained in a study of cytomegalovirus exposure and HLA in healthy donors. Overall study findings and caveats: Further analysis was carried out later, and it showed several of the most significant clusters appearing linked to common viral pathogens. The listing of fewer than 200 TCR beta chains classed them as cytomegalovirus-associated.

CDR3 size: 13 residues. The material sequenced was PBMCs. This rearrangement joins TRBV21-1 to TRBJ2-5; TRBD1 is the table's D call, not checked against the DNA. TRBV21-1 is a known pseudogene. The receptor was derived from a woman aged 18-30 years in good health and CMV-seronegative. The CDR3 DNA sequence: TGTGCCAGCAGCATCGGACAGGTAGAGACCCAGTACTTC. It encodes CASSIGQVETQYF.